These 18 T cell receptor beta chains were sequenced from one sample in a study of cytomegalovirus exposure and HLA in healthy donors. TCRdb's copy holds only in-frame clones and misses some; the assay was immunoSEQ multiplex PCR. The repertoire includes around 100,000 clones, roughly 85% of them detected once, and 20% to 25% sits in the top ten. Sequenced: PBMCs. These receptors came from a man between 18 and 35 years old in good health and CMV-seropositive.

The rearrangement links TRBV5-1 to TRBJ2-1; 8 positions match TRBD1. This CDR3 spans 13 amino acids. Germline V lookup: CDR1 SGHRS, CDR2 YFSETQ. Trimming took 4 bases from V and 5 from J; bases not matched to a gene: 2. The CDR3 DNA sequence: TGCGCCAGCAGCAGGGACAGGAACAATGAGCAGTTCTTC. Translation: CASSRDRNNEQFF.

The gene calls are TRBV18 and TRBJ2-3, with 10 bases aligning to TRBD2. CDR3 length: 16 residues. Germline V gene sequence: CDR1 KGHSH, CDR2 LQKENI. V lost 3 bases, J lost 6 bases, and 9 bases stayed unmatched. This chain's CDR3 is CASSPRSGRAADTQYF. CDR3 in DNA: TGTGCCAGCTCACCTCGGAGCGGGAGGGCCGCGGATACGCAGTATTTT.

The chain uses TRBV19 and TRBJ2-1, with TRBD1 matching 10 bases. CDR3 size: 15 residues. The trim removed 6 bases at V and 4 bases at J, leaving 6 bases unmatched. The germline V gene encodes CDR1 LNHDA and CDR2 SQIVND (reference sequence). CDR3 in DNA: TGTGCCAGTAGCGACAGGGGGCCCTTATACAATGAGCAGTTCTTC. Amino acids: CASSDRGPLYNEQFF.

The CDR3 loop is CATSGRTGVNTEAFF. In DNA form, the CDR3 reads TGTGCCACCAGCGGACGGACAGGCGTGAACACTGAAGCTTTCTTT. The chain carries TRBV15 and TRBJ1-1; TRBD1 agrees at 7 bases. Germline CDR1 is LNHNV and CDR2 is YYDKDF (reference sequence). This CDR3 is built from 15 residues. The junction had 6 bases not matched to a gene; V was cut back by 5 bases and J by 0 bases.

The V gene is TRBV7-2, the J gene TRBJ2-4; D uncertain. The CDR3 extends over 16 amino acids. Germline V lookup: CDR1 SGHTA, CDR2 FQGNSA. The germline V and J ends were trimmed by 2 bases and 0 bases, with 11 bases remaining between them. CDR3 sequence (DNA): TGTGCCAGCAGCTTATCGGTCTCCCTAGCCAAAAACATTCAGTACTTC. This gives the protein CASSLSVSLAKNIQYF.

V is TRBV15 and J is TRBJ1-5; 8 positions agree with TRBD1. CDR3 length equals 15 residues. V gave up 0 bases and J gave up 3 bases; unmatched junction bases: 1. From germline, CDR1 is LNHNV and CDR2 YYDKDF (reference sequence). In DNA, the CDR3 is TGTGCCACCAGCAGAGAGGACAGGGTCAATCAGCCCCAGCATTTT. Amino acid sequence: CATSREDRVNQPQHF.

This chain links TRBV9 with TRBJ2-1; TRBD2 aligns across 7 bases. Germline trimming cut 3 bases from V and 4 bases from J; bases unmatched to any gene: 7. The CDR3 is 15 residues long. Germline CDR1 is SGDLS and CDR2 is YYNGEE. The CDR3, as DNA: TGTGCCAGCAGCGGGGGGGGAGGGCTGTACAATGAGCAGTTCTTC. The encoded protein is CASSGGGGLYNEQFF.

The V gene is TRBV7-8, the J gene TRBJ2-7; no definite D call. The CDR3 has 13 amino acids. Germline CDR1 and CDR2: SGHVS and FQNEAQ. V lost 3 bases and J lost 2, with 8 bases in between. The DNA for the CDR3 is TGTGCCAGCAGCTTCGGTGATACCTACGAGCAGTACTTC. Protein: CASSFGDTYEQYF.

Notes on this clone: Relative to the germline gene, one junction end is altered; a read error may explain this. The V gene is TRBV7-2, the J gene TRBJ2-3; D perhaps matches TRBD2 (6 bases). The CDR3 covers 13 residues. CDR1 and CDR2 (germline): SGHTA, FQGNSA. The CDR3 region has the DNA TGTGCCAGCAGCTTATCGGGGAGGCCTTTTCGGGATTTT. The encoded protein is CASSLSGRPFRDF. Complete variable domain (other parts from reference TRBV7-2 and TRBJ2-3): GAGVSQSPSNKVTEKGKDVELRCDPISGHTALYWYRQSLGQGLEFLIYFQGNSAPDKSGLPSDRFSAERTGGSVSTLTIQRTQQEDSAVYLCASSLSGRPFRDFGPGTRLTVL.

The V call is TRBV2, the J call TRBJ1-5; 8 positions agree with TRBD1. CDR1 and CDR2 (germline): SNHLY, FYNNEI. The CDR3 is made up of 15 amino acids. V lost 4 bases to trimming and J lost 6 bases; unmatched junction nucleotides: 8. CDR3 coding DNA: TGTGCCAGCAGTGCAGTCGGACAGGGCGGTCAGCCCCAGCATTTT. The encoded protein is CASSAVGQGGQPQHF.

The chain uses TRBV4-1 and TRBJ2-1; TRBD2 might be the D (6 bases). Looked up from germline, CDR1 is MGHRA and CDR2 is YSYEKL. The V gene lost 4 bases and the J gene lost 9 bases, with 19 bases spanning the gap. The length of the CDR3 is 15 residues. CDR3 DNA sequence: TGCGCCAGCAGCCCTTTGGCGGGACTTGTCTCTGAGCAGTTCTTC. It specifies CASSPLAGLVSEQFF.

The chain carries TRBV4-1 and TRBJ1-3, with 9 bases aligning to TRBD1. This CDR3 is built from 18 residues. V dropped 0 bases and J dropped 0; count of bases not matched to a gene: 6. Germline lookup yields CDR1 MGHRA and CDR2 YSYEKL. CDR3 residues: CASSQEGGDRDSGNTIYF. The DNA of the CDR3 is TGCGCCAGCAGCCAAGAAGGGGGGGACAGGGACTCTGGAAACACCATATATTTT.

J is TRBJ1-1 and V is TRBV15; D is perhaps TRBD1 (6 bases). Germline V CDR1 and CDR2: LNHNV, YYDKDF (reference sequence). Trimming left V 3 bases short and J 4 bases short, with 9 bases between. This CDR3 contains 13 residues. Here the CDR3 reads CATSRSGVTEAFF. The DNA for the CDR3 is TGTGCCACCAGCAGGTCAGGGGTCACTGAAGCTTTCTTT. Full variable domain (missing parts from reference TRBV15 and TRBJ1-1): DAMVIQNPRYQVTQFGKPVTLSCSQTLNHNVMYWYQQKSSQAPKLLFHYYDKDFNNEADTPDNFQSRRPNTSFCFLDIRSPGLGDTAMYLCATSRSGVTEAFFGQGTRLTVV.

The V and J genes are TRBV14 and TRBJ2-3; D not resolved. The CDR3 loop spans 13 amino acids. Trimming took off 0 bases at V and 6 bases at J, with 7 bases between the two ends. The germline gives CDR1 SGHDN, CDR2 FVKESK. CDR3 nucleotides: TGTGCCAGCAGCCAAGATCTACAGGATACGCAGTATTTT. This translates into CASSQDLQDTQYF. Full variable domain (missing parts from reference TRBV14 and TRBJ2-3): EAGVTQFPSHSVIEKGQTVTLRCDPISGHDNLYWYRRVMGKEIKFLLHFVKESKQDESGMPNNRFLAERTGGTYSTLKVQPAELEDSGVYFCASSQDLQDTQYFGPGTRLTVL.

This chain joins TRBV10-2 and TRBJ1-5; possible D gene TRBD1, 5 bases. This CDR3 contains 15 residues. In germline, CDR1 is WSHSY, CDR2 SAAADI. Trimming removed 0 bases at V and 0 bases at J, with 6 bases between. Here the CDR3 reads CASSESGVSNQPQHF. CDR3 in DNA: TGCGCCAGCAGTGAGTCAGGGGTTAGCAATCAGCCCCAGCATTTT.

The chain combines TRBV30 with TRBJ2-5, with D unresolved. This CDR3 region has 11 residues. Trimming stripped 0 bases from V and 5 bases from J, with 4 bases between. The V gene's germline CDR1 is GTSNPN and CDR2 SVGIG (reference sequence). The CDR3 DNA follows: TGTGCCTGGAGTGTACGGGAGACCCAGTACTTC. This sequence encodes CAWSVRETQYF.

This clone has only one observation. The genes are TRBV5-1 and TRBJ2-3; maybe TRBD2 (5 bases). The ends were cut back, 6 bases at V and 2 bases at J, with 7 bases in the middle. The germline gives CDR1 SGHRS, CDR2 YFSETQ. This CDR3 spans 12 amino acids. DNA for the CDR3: TGCGCCAGCACACGGGACACAGATACGCAGTATTTT. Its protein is CASTRDTDTQYF.

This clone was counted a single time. The CDR3 spells CASSVDYLYYEQYF. The CDR3 DNA is TGTGCCAGCAGCGTGGACTACTTGTACTACGAGCAGTACTTC. The chain has TRBV11-2 and TRBJ2-7; tentatively, D is TRBD2 (6 bases). The CDR3 length is 14 residues. V shed 5 bases and J shed 3 bases, with 14 bases lying between them. CDR1 SGHAT and CDR2 FQNNGV come from the germline V gene.